The clone carrying this TCR beta chain was picked up a small number of times. Its antigen is currently unknown. This specimen comes from a study of identical twins. The V and J ends lost 7 bases and 0 bases respectively, with 10 bases between them. Germline V CDR1 and CDR2: MNHNS, SASEGT. CDR3 length: 15 amino acids. The study, taken as a whole, reports: Potential partial confounding of zero-insertion analyses by invariant MAIT and iNKT cells was noted. Among monozygotic twins, out-of-frame TCR alpha sharing exceeded what models predicted. With abundant cord blood beta clonotypes, insertions were fewer; memory repertoires showed no such pattern.

MiXCR, run by TCRdb on the 5' RACE reads, gives a single entry per CDR3 protein. The sample includes 250,000 to 350,000 distinct CDR3 sequences, just under 9.5% of them seen just once. The same specimen was also included in a second study, on yellow fever vaccine responses in identical twins.

The chain uses TRBV6-1 and TRBJ1-6, with no clear D. The specimen sequenced was CD8+ T cells sorted from blood. This receptor was taken from a woman between 18 and 29 years old in good health. The CDR3: CASTSPSSYNSPLHF. The CDR3 bases are TGTGCCAGCACCTCACCGAGCTCCTATAATTCACCCCTCCACTTT.